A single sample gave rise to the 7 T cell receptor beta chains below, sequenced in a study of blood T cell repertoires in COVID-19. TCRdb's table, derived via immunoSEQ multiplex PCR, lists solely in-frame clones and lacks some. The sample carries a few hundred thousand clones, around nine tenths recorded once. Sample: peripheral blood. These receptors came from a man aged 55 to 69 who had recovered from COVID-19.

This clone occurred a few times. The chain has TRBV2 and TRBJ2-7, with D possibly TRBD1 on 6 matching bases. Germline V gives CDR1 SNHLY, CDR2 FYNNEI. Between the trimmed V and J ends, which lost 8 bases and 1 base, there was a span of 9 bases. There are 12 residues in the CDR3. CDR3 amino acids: CASQGRSYEQYF. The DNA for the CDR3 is TGTGCCAGCCAGGGGCGATCCTACGAGCAGTACTTC.

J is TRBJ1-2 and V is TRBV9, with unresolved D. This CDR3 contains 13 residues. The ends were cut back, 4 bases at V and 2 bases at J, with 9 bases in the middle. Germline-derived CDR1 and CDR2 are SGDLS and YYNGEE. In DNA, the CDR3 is TGTGCCAGCAGCCCGACGGGGAACTATGGCTACACCTTC. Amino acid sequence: CASSPTGNYGYTF.

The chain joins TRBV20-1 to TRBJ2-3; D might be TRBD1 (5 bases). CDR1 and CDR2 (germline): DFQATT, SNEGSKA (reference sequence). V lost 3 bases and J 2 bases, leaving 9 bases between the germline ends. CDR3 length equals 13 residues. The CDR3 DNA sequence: TGCAGTGCTAGTAGCAGGGACACAGATACGCAGTATTTT. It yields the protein CSASSRDTDTQYF.

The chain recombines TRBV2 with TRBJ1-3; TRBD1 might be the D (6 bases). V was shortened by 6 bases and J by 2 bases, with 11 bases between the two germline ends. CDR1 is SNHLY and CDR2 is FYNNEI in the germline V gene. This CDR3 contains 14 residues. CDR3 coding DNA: TGTGCCAGCAGAATTACAGGGACTGGAAACACCATATATTTT. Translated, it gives CASRITGTGNTIYF.

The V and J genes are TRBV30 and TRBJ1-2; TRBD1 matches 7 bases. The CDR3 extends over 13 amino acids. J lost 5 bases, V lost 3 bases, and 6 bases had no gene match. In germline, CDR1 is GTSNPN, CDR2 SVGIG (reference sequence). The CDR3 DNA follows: TGTGCCTGGAGGCAGGGGGGTGGGTATGGCTACACCTTC. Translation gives CAWRQGGGYGYTF.

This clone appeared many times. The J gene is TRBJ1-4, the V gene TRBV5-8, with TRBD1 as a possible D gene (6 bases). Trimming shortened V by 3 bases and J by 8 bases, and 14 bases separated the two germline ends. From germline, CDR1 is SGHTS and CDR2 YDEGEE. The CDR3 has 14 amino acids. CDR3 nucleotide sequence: TGTGCCAGCAGCTCCAACAGGGTGGAAGAAAAACTGTTTTTT. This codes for CASSSNRVEEKLFF.

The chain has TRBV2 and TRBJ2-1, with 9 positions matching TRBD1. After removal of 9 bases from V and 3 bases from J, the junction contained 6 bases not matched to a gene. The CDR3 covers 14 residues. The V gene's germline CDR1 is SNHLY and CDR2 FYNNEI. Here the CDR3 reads CARKRQGVYNEQFF. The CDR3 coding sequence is TGTGCCAGAAAAAGACAGGGGGTCTACAATGAGCAGTTCTTC.